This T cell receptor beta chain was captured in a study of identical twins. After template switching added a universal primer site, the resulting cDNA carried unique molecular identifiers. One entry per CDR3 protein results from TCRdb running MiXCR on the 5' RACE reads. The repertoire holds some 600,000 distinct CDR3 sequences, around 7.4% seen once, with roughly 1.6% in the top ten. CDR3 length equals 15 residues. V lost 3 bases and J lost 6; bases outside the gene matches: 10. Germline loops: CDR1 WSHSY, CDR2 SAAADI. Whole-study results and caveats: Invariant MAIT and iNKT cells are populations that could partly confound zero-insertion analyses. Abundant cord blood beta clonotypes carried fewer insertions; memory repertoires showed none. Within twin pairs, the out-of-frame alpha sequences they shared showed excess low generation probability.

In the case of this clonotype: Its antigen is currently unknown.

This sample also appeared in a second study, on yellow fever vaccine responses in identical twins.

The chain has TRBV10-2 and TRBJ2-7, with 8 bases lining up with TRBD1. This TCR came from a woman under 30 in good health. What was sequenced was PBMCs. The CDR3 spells CASSDLRGQGSEQYV. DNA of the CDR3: TGCGCCAGCAGTGATCTCAGGGGGCAGGGCTCCGAGCAGTACGTC.